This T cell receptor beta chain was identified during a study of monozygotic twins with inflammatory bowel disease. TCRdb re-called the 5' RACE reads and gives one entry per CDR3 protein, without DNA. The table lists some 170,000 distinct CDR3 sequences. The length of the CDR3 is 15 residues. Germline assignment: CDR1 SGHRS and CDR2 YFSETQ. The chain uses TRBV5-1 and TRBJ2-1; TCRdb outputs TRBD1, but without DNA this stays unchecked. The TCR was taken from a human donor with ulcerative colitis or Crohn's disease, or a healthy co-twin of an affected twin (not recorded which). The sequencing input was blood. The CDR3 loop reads CASSSAGGGYNEQFF.